This entry describes one T cell receptor (beta chain). What it binds is not known. CDR1 SNHLY and CDR2 FYNNEI come from the germline V gene. V gave up 2 bases and J gave up 4 bases, with 11 bases separating them. The CDR3 contains 14 residues. These data are taken from a study of T cell responses to AZD1222 COVID-19 vaccine. Findings and caveats of the study: The study identified only five to seven AZD1222 recipients as seropositive at baseline. Spike was spanned by vaccine-associated CD4 TCRs, which were dominant at 160-218 and 743-854.

Libraries were prepared by immunoSEQ multiplex PCR; TCRdb keeps only in-frame clonotypes and omits some of them. Counted here are more than 100,000 clones, approximately 89% occurring once; the ten biggest clones make up roughly 4.5%. Sequencing used peripheral blood, obtained on day 0 of AZD1222 vaccination. This TCR was sampled from an adult in good health. The chain has TRBV2 and TRBJ1-2, with D perhaps matching TRBD1 (6 bases). CDR3 region: CASSEQGNGYGYTF. Here the CDR3 DNA reads TGTGCCAGCAGTGAACAGGGGAATGGCTATGGCTACACCTTC.